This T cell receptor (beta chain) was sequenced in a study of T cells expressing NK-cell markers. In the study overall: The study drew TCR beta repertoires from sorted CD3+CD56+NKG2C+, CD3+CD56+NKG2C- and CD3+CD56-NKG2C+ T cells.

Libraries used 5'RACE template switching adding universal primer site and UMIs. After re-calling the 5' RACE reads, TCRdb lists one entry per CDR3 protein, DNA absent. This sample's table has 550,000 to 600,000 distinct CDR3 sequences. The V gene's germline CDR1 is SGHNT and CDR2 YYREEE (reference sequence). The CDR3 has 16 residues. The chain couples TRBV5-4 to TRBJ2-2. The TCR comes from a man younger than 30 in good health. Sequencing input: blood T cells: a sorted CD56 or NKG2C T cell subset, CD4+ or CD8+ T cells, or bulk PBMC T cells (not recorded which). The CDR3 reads CASSLLGGRNTGELFF.